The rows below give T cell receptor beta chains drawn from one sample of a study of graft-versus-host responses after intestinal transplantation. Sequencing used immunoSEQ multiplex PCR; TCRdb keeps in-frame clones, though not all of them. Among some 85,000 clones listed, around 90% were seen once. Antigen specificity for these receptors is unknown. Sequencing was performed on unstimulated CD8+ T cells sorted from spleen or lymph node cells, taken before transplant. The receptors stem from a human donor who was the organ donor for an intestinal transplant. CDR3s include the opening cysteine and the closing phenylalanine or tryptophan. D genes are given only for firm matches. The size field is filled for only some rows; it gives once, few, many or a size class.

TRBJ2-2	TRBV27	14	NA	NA	CASTSMGGSGELFF	TGTGCCAGCACCTCTATGGGGGGTAGTGGGGAGCTGTTTTTT
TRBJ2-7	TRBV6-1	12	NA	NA	CASCHGAYEQYF	TGTGCCAGCTGCCACGGGGCCTACGAGCAGTACTTC
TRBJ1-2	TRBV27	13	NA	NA	CASSLGWHYGYTF	TGTGCCAGCAGTTTGGGTTGGCACTATGGCTACACCTTC
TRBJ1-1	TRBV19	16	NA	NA	CASSIGPRHWDTEAFF	TGTGCCAGTAGTATAGGTCCGAGGCACTGGGACACTGAAGCTTTCTTT
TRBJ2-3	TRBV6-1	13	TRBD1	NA	CASSDRGPDTQYF	TGTGCCAGCAGCGACAGGGGGCCAGATACGCAGTATTTT
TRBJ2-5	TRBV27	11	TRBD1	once	CASIKRDRQYF	TGTGCCAGCATCAAAAGGGACAGGCAGTACTTC
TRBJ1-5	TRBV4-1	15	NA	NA	CASSRGGGGDQPQHF	TGCGCCAGCAGCAGGGGCGGGGGCGGGGATCAGCCCCAGCATTTT
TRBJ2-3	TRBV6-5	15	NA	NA	CASSYSVSATDTQYF	TGTGCCAGCAGTTACTCGGTCTCCGCCACAGATACGCAGTATTTT
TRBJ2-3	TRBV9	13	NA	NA	CASSVATTDTQYF	TGTGCCAGCAGCGTAGCTACTACAGATACGCAGTATTTT
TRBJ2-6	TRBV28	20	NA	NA	CASSLFRGIRWVSGANVLTF	TGTGCCAGCAGTTTGTTCCGGGGAATTCGATGGGTTTCTGGGGCCAACGTCCTGACTTTC
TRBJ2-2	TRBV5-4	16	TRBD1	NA	CASSSGQGLVSGELFF	TGTGCCAGCAGCTCGGGACAGGGTTTAGTATCCGGGGAGCTGTTTTTT
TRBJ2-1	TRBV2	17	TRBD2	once	CASSRTSGGPWGNEQFF	TGTGCCAGCAGTAGGACTAGCGGGGGGCCCTGGGGGAATGAGCAGTTCTTC
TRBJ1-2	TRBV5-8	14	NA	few	CASSWPPGIDGYTF	TGTGCCAGCAGCTGGCCCCCAGGGATCGATGGCTACACCTTC
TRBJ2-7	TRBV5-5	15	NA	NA	CASSLYQGSSYEQYF	TGTGCCAGCAGCTTGTATCAGGGCTCCTCCTACGAGCAGTACTTC
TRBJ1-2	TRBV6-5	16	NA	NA	CASSYWNIDRPYGYTF	TGTGCCAGCAGCTACTGGAATATCGACAGGCCCTATGGCTACACCTTC
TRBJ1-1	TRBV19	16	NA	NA	CASSPPDRPVFTEAFF	TGTGCCAGTAGTCCACCGGACAGACCAGTTTTCACTGAAGCTTTCTTT
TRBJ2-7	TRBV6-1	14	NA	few	CAISEGRLHYEQYF	TGTGCCATCAGTGAGGGCAGATTACACTACGAGCAGTACTTC
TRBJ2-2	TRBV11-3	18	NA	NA	CASSLAFRDPLNTGELFF	TGTGCCAGCAGCTTAGCCTTTCGGGACCCTTTGAACACCGGGGAGCTGTTTTTT
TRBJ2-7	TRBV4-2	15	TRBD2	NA	CASSQDTSGPYEQYF	TGTGCCAGCAGCCAAGACACTAGCGGGCCCTACGAGCAGTACTTC
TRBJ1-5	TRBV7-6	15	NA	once	CASSGDGGVGQPQHF	TGTGCCAGCAGCGGGGACGGGGGAGTTGGCCAGCCCCAGCATTTT
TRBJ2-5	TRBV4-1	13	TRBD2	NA	CAPLAGEQETQYF	TGCGCCCCACTAGCGGGGGAACAAGAGACCCAGTACTTC
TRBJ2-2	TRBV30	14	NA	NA	CAWSLDSYTGELFF	TGTGCCTGGTCCTTAGACAGTTACACCGGGGAGCTGTTTTTT
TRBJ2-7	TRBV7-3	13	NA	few	CASSLTLGYEQYF	TGTGCCAGCAGCTTAACGTTGGGTTACGAGCAGTACTTC
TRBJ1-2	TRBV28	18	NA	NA	CASSSPGLKLFGNYGYTF	TGTGCCAGCAGTTCTCCAGGGTTAAAGTTATTTGGTAACTATGGCTACACCTTC
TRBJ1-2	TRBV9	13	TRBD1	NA	CASSGDRVGGYTF	TGTGCCAGCAGCGGGGACAGGGTTGGAGGCTACACCTTC